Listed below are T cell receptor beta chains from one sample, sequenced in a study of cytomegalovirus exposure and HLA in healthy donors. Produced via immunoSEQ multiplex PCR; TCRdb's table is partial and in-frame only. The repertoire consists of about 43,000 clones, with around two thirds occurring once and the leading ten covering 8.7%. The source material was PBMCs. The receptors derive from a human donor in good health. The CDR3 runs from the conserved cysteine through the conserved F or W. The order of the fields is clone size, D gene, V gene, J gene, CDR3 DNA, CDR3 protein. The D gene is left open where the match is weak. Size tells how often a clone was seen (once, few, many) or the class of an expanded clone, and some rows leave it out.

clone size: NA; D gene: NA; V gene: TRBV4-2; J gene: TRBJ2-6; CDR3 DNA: TGTGCCAGCAGCCAGGAGGACTTCTCTGGGGCCAACGTCCTGACTTTC; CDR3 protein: CASSQEDFSGANVLTF
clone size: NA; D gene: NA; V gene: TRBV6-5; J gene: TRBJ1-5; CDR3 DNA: TGTGCCAGCAGTTACGCCAGGGGAGTCGGCAATCAGCCCCAGCATTTT; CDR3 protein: CASSYARGVGNQPQHF
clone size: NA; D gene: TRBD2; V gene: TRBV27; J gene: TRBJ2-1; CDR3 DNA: TGTGCCAGCAGGCCAGGACTAGGATACAATGAGCAGTTCTTC; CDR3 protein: CASRPGLGYNEQFF
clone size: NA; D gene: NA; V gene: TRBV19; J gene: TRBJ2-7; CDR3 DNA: TGTGCCAGTAGTAGACGACAGGTACCCTACGAGCAGTACTTC; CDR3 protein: CASSRRQVPYEQYF
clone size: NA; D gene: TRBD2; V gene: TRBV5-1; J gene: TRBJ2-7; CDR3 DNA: TGCGCCAGCAGCTCAAGACTAGCGCAGGGCGAGCAGTACTTC; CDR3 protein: CASSSRLAQGEQYF
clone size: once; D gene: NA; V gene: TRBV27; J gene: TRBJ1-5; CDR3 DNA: TGTGCCAGCAGTTTGCGAGACTCAAATCAGCCCCAGCATTTT; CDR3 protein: CASSLRDSNQPQHF
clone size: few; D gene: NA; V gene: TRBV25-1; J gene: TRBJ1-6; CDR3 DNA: TGTGCCAGCAGTGAAGGAGGGATCAGTTCACCCCTCCACTTT; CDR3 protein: CASSEGGISSPLHF
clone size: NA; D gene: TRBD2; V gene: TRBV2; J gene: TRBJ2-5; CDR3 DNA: TGTGCCAGCAGGCCGACTAGCGGGGGTGGCGGGACCCAGTACTTC; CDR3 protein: CASRPTSGGGGTQYF
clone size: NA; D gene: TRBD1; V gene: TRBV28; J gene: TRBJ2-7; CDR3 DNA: TGTGCCAGCAGTTCCGTCCGGCAGGGGGCCTACGAGCAGTACTTC; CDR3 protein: CASSSVRQGAYEQYF
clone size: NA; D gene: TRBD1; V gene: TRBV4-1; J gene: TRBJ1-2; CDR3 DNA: TGCGCCAGCAGCCAAGATAGGGACAGCCTTTGGGGCTACACCTTC; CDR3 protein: CASSQDRDSLWGYTF
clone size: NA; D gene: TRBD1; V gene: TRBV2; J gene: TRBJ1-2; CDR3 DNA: TGTGCCAGCAGCCAGACAGGGGTTAGCTATGGCTACACCTTC; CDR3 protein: CASSQTGVSYGYTF
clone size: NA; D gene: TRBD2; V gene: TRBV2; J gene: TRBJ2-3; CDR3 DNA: TGTGCCAGCAGTGACGCGGGGGGCACAGATACGCAGTATTTT; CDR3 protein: CASSDAGGTDTQYF
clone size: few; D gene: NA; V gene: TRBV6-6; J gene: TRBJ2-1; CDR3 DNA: TGTGCCAGCAGACTACCCTCCTACAATGAGCAGTTCTTC; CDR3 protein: CASRLPSYNEQFF
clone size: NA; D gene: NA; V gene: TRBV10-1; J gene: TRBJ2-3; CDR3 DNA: TGCGCCAGCAGTGATTTTAGCGTCTCTCCAGATACGCAGTATTTT; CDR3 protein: CASSDFSVSPDTQYF
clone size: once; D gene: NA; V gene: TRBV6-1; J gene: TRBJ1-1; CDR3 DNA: TGTGCCAGCAGTGCGATGGGACAATTGAACACTGAAGCTTTCTTT; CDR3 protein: CASSAMGQLNTEAFF
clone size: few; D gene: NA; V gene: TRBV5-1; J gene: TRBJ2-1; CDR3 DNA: TGCGCCAGCAGCTTGGAGGCGCCGTTCGCATCAGGGAATGAGCAGTTCTTC; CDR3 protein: CASSLEAPFASGNEQFF
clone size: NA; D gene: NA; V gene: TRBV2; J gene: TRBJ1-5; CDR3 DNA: TGTGCCAGCAGTATAGACAGATCCCCAAGCAATCAGCCCCAGCATTTT; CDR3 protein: CASSIDRSPSNQPQHF
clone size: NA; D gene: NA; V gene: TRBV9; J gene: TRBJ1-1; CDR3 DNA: TGTGCCAGCAGCCGCGAGGGGAACACTGAAGCTTTCTTT; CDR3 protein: CASSREGNTEAFF
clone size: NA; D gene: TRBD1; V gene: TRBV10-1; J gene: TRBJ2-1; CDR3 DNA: TGCGCCAGCAGTGAGTCAAGACAGGGGCTTAACAATGAGCAGTTCTTC; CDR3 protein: CASSESRQGLNNEQFF
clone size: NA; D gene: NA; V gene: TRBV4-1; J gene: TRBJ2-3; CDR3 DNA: TGCGCCAGCAGCCAAGAGAGGGCTACCACAGATACGCAGTATTTT; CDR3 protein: CASSQERATTDTQYF
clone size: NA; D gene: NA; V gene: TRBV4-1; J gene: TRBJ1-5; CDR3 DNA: TGCGCCAGCAGCCAAGATAGGTTCGGGGACAATCAGCCCCAGCATTTT; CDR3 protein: CASSQDRFGDNQPQHF
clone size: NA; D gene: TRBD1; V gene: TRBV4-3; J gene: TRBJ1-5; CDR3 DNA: TGCGCCAGCAGCCAAGATCGGGACAGTCCCCAGCATTTT; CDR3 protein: CASSQDRDSPQHF
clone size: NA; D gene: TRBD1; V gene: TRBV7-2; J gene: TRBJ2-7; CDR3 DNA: TGTGCCAGCAGCATGGGACAGGGGGTTACCTACGAGCAGTACTTC; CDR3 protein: CASSMGQGVTYEQYF
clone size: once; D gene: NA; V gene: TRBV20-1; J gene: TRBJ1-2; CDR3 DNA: TGCAGTGCGAGGGAAGTCTATGGCTACACCTTC; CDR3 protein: CSAREVYGYTF
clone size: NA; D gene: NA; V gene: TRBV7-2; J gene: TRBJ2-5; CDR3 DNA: TGTGCCAGCAGCTCGCGGGGACGCACCTGGTACCAAGAGACCCAGTACTTC; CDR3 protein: CASSSRGRTWYQETQYF
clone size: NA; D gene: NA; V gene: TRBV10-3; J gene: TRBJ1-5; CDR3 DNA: TGTGCCACAAGTGAACGGGGAGGGAACAGTAATCAGCCCCAGCATTTT; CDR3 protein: CATSERGGNSNQPQHF
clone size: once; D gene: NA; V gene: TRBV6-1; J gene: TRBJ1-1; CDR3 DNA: TGTGCCATTAATTCGGGAGGGTGGACGCCTGAAGCTTTCTTT; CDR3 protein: CAINSGGWTPEAFF
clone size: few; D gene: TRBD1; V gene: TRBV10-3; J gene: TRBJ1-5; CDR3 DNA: TGTGCCATCAGTCCGGACAGGGGGCTGCCCCAGCATTTT; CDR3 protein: CAISPDRGLPQHF
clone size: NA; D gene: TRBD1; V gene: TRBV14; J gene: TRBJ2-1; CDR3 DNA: TGTGCCAGCAGCCAACTGATAGGACAGGGGAAGAATGAGCAGTTCTTC; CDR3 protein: CASSQLIGQGKNEQFF
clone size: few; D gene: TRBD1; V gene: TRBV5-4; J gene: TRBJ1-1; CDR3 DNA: TGTGCCAGCAGCCCCGGGACAGGCCGCCGAGAAGCTTTCTTT; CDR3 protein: CASSPGTGRREAFF
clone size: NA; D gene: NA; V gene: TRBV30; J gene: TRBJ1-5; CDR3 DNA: TGTGCCTCCTCGGCCAGGGGCAAAGATAGCAATCAGCCCCAGCATTTT; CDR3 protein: CASSARGKDSNQPQHF
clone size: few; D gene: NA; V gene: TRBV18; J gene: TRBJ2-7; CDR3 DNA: TGTGCCAGCTCACGAGAGGGCGGGGGCCCCTACGAGCAGTACTTC; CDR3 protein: CASSREGGGPYEQYF
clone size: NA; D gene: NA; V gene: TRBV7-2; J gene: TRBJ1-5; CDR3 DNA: TGTGCCAGCAGCTTAAACGCGAGGACAAATCAGCCCCAGCATTTT; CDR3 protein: CASSLNARTNQPQHF
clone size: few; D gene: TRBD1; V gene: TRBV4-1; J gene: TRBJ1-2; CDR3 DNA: TGCGCCAGCAGCCCCCGGGACAGGGACAACTATGGCTACACCTTC; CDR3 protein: CASSPRDRDNYGYTF
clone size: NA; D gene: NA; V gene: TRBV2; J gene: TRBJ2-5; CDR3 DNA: TGTGCCAGCAGTGACTTCCAAGAGACCCAGTACTTC; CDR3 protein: CASSDFQETQYF
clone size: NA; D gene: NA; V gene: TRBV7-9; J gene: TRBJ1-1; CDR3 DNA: TGTGCCAGCAGCTTAGGTACAGGGTCCACTGAAGCTTTCTTT; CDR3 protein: CASSLGTGSTEAFF
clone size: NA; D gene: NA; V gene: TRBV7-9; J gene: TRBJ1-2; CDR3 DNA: TGTGCCAGCAGCTTCGATGGCTACACCTTC; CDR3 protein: CASSFDGYTF
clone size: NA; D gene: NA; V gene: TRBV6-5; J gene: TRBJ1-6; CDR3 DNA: TGTGCCAGCAGTTCACAGGGTCGGTACTCACCCCTCCACTTT; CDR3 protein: CASSSQGRYSPLHF
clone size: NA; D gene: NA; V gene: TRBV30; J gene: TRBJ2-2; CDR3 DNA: TGTGCCTGGACAGGGTTCACCGGGGAGCTGTTTTTT; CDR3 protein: CAWTGFTGELFF
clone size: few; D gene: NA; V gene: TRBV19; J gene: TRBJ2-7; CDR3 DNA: TGTGCGACTCAGGCGGGGGCAGGATACGAGCAGTACTTC; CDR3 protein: CATQAGAGYEQYF
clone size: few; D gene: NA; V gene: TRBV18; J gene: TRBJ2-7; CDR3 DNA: TGTGCCAGCTCACCACCGGGACAAAGGTACGAGCAGTACTTC; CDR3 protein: CASSPPGQRYEQYF
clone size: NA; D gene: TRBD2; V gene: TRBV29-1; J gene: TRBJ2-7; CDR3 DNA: TGCAGCGTCGTGGGACTAGCGGGGGTCTACGAGCAGTACTTC; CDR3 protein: CSVVGLAGVYEQYF
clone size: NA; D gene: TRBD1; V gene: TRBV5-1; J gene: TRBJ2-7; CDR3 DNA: TGCGCCAGCAGCCGCGGACAGGGAACGCCCTACGAGCAGTACTTC; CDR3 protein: CASSRGQGTPYEQYF
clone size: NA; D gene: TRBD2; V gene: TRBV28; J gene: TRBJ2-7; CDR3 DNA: TGTGCCAGCAGTTTCGCGGGGGGGGCGTCCTACGAGCAGTACTTC; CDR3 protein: CASSFAGGASYEQYF